This T cell receptor beta chain was captured in a study of tissue T cells after allogeneic stem cell transplantation. Notes on the study in general: Only a limited share of tissue TCRs appeared in blood or spleen.

The germline V gene has CDR1 FNHDT and CDR2 SITEND (reference sequence). The CDR3 length is 12 residues. V shed 2 bases and J shed 4 bases, with 4 bases lying between them. For this clone: Its antigen is unknown. Germline and genes: mouse. The CDR3 end falls 1 residue outside the read, so it is completed with the germline J gene.

This table comes from immunoSEQ multiplex PCR, and its TCRdb copy is limited to in-frame clones, with some not included. The sample has some 22,000 clones, approximately 69% seen once; the top ten hold 0.41%. The rearrangement links TRBV19 to TRBJ1-3; D is unclear. The origin of this receptor is a female BALB/c mouse in good health. Strain haplotype at MHC: H2-d. Sequenced material: blood. CDR3 DNA (partial): TGTGCCAGCAGTATCCAAGGAAATACGCTCTAT. It yields the protein CASSIQGNTLY. The whole CDR3 sequence is CASSIQGNTLYF.